This T cell receptor (beta chain) was captured in a study of cytomegalovirus exposure and HLA in healthy donors. The CDR3 loop spans 14 amino acids. Germline V lookup: CDR1 SNHLY, CDR2 FYNNEI. V lost 4 bases and J lost 2, with 12 bases in between. Sequenced by immunoSEQ multiplex PCR; TCRdb stores in-frame clones only, minus some. The table shows roughly 130,000 clones, with about nine tenths occurring only once. This clone was seen more than once but under ten times. Material for sequencing was PBMCs. The gene calls are TRBV2 and TRBJ2-7, with TRBD1 as a possible D gene (6 bases). The receptor was derived from a man in his thirties or forties in good health and CMV-seronegative. CDR3 sequence (DNA): TGTGCCAGCAGTGGACAGGAGTGGACCTACGAGCAGTACTTC. Translated: CASSGQEWTYEQYF.